Listed here are 14 T cell receptor beta chains from one sample, sequenced in a study of human T cells and chemical hapten exposure. The sample's time point: patch test 2, 6 weeks after DPC sensitization. The sample's treatment: therapeutic diphenylcyclopropenone sensitization with weekly scalp DPC. TCRdb itself ran the RACE reads through MiXCR, one entry per CDR3 protein. The data contain more than 90,000 distinct CDR3 sequences, around 10% of them singletons. This specimen consisted of whole blood, obtained in connection with sensitization to the hapten diphenylcyclopropenone (DPC). These receptor sequences come from a woman in her forties with alopecia areata. Some clones in this sample may be carry-over from other donors' samples.

J is TRBJ2-5 and V is TRBV18, with 12 bases identical to TRBD2. The V gene end was trimmed by 4 bases and the J gene end by 2 bases; junction bases not matched to a gene: 5. Germline V gives CDR1 KGHSH, CDR2 LQKENI. The CDR3 runs 16 residues. This chain's CDR3 is CASSRLAGVLQETQYF. The CDR3 DNA reads as TGTGCCAGCTCACGACTAGCGGGGGTGCTACAAGAGACCCAGTACTTC.

This clonotype was seen only a few times. V is TRBV20-1 and J is TRBJ1-2; a weak D match, TRBD1 (6 bases). V gave up 0 bases and J gave up 4 bases, with 15 bases separating them. This CDR3 is 15 amino acids long. The germline V gene has CDR1 DFQATT and CDR2 SNEGSKA (reference sequence). CDR3: CSARDRDGGFYGYTF. The DNA for the CDR3 is TGCAGTGCTAGAGACCGGGACGGGGGCTTCTATGGCTACACCTTC.

This clonotype was detected many times. The chain links TRBV19 to TRBJ1-5; D gene uncertain. The germline V and J ends were trimmed by 3 bases and 6 bases, with 6 bases remaining between them. Looked up from germline, CDR1 is LNHDA and CDR2 is SQIVND (reference sequence). The CDR3 consists of 12 residues. The CDR3 sequence: CASSIVGQPQHF. DNA of the CDR3: TGTGCCAGTAGTATCGTGGGTCAGCCCCAGCATTTT.

The V call is TRBV10-3, the J call TRBJ1-1; D call uncertain. The ends were cut back, 3 bases at V and 5 bases at J, with 4 bases in the middle. Germline V gene sequence: CDR1 ENHRY, CDR2 SYGVKD. CDR3 size: 11 residues. CDR3 sequence: CAISERTEAFF. Here the CDR3 DNA reads TGTGCCATCAGTGAAAGGACTGAAGCTTTCTTT.

This clonotype appeared many times. This rearrangement joins TRBV9 to TRBJ2-1; D not resolved. Per germline, CDR1 SGDLS and CDR2 YYNGEE. The V gene lost 0 bases and the J gene lost 7 bases, with 8 bases spanning the gap. This CDR3 is 13 amino acids long. The CDR3 loop reads CASSVGQGNEQFF. CDR3 bases: TGTGCCAGCAGCGTAGGTCAAGGAAATGAGCAGTTCTTC. Using reference TRBV9 and TRBJ2-1 for the parts outside the CDR3, the full variable domain is DSGVTQTPKHLITATGQRVTLRCSPRSGDLSVYWYQQSLDQGLQFLIQYYNGEERAKGNILERFSAQQFPDLHSELNLSSLELGDSALYFCASSVGQGNEQFFGPGTRLTVL.

This clonotype showed up just a few times. This chain connects TRBV11-2 to TRBJ2-5, with a weak D call TRBD1 (6 bases). The CDR3 has 17 residues. V gave up 5 bases and J gave up 2 bases, with 21 bases separating them. The germline CDR1 and CDR2 sequences are SGHAT and FQNNGV. Here the CDR3 reads CASSRRGQVLSQETQYF. In DNA, the CDR3 is TGTGCCAGCAGCCGCCGGGGACAAGTACTTTCACAAGAGACCCAGTACTTC.

The chain is built from TRBV12-5 and TRBJ1-4, with unresolved D. Trimming took off 0 bases at V and 8 bases at J, with 7 bases between the two ends. This CDR3 region has 13 residues. The germline CDR1 and CDR2 sequences are LGHNT and FRNRAP. CDR3 DNA: TGTGCTAGTGGTTTGGTAGGCTCGGAAAAACTGTTTTTT. This translates into CASGLVGSEKLFF.

This rearrangement joins TRBV27 to TRBJ2-2, with TRBD1 matching 10 bases. V dropped 8 bases and J dropped 5; count of bases not matched to a gene: 5. Germline loops: CDR1 MNHEY, CDR2 SMNVEV (reference sequence). This CDR3 has 14 amino acids. CDR3 amino acids: CASRQGAVTGELFF. Written as DNA, the CDR3 is TGTGCCAGCCGACAGGGGGCGGTGACCGGGGAGCTGTTTTTT.

Only a few counts were recorded for this clonotype. The rearrangement uses TRBV20-1 and TRBJ2-4; a possible D gene is TRBD2 (5 bases). This CDR3 comprises 14 residues. CDR1 and CDR2 from the germline V gene are DFQATT and SNEGSKA (reference sequence). V was pared by 5 bases and J by 6 bases, with 17 bases between. The CDR3 here is CSASVSSGPNIQYF. The CDR3 DNA is TGCAGTGCTTCAGTGTCAAGCGGTCCAAACATTCAGTACTTC.

This clonotype was recorded at least ten times. This chain uses TRBV29-1 with TRBJ2-7; possibly TRBD1 for D (6 bases). Germline V gene lookup returns CDR1 SQVTM and CDR2 ANQGSEA. Trimming pared 6 bases from V and 9 bases from J, leaving 18 bases between. The CDR3 extends over 12 amino acids. The CDR3 DNA sequence: TGCAGCGTCCAACGGCAGGACAGTACGCAGTACTTC. It encodes CSVQRQDSTQYF.

This chain connects TRBV4-2 to TRBJ2-5; 13 bases are shared with TRBD2. Trimming at V came to 4 bases and at J to 4 bases, leaving 3 bases not matched to a gene. The CDR3 has 15 residues. Germline V lookup: CDR1 LGHNA, CDR2 YNFKEQ. The CDR3 sequence: CASSPRTSGGETQYF. In DNA form, the CDR3 reads TGTGCCAGCAGCCCGCGGACTAGCGGGGGAGAGACCCAGTACTTC.

A few counts support this clonotype. The chain has TRBV29-1 and TRBJ1-2; 9 nucleotides line up with TRBD1. The CDR3 sequence is 12 residues long. Looked up from germline, CDR1 is SQVTM and CDR2 is ANQGSEA. Trimming took 1 base from V and 8 from J; bases not matched to a gene: 2. Here the CDR3 DNA reads TGCAGCGTTGAAGGGGACAGGGACGGCTACACCTTC. Amino acids: CSVEGDRDGYTF.

In its sample, this clonotype was seen many times. The gene calls are TRBV7-2 and TRBJ2-7, with TRBD2 matching 7 bases. V was clipped by 5 bases and J by 0 bases; unmatched bases: 7. The CDR3 length is 15 residues. Germline lookup yields CDR1 SGHTA and CDR2 FQGNSA. Here the CDR3 DNA reads TGTGCCAGCAGCACAAACGGCGGGAGCTCCTACGAGCAGTACTTC. This translates into CASSTNGGSSYEQYF.

This clonotype was found many times. V usage is TRBV6-2 or TRBV6-3 and J usage is TRBJ1-1; 8 positions agree with TRBD1. The J segment lost 2 bases and the V segment lost 10 bases, leaving 6 bases of the junction unmatched. Per the germline V gene, CDR1 is MNHEY and CDR2 is SVGEGT. The CDR3 is made up of 13 amino acids. The CDR3 here is CAIRQGSNTEAFF. CDR3 in DNA: TGTGCCATCAGACAGGGGTCAAACACTGAAGCTTTCTTT.